The 21 T cell receptor beta chains below were found in one sample sequenced in a study of T cells in Graves' hyperthyroidism and ophthalmopathy. RNA transcripts were the template for amplifying TCR beta CDR3 regions. The primer set for the first-round RT-PCR of the TCR CDR3 was HTBI. TCRdb ran MiXCR on the multiplex PCR reads and lists one entry per CDR3 protein. Among approximately 300,000 distinct CDR3 sequences listed, approximately 15% were seen once. Sequencing input: blood. These TCRs come from a woman aged 55-70 years with Graves' ophthalmopathy.

This clonotype appeared many times. The chain links TRBV6-1 to TRBJ2-1, with D possibly matching TRBD1 (6 bases). The CDR3 is made up of 16 amino acids. CDR1 and CDR2 (germline): MNHNS, SASEGT. V was shortened by 5 bases and J by 4 bases, with 18 bases between the two germline ends. Here the CDR3 reads CASSSYSGTSYNEQFF. The CDR3 DNA sequence: TGTGCCAGCAGTTCTTATTCCGGGACAAGTTACAATGAGCAGTTCTTC.

The chain carries TRBV7-2 and TRBJ2-7, with a tentative D call TRBD2 (7 bases). The V gene lost 4 bases and the J gene lost 3 bases, with 19 bases spanning the gap. The CDR3 contains 16 residues. Per germline, CDR1 SGHTA and CDR2 FQGNSA. This chain's CDR3 is CASSSGRGAVLYEQYF. The CDR3 nucleotides are TGTGCCAGCAGCTCCGGACGGGGGGCGGTACTCTACGAGCAGTACTTC.

In its sample, this clonotype was seen many times. The chain recombines TRBV12-3 or TRBV12-4 with TRBJ2-5; D remains unclear. V was pared by 8 bases and J by 7 bases, with 23 bases between. The CDR3 is 15 residues long. The CDR3 loop is CASRFGPERSGTQYF. The CDR3 DNA sequence: TGTGCCAGCCGATTCGGGCCCGAACGGTCAGGGACCCAGTACTTC.

The chain is built from TRBV20-1 and TRBJ2-7, with D unresolved. CDR3 length: 14 residues. The germline gives CDR1 DFQATT, CDR2 SNEGSKA (reference sequence). The V end was cut by 3 bases, the J end by 3 bases, with 15 bases between. CDR3 in DNA: TGCAGTGCTAGGTCGGAAGACACCTACTACGAGCAGTACTTC. This codes for CSARSEDTYYEQYF.

This clonotype came up once. The chain combines TRBV14 with TRBJ2-2; D not resolved. Germline-derived CDR1 and CDR2 are SGHDN and FVKESK. The CDR3 is made up of 15 amino acids. Between the trimmed V and J ends, which lost 3 bases and 1 base, there was a span of 9 bases. The CDR3 here is CASSHFAENTGELFF. DNA for the CDR3: TGTGCCAGCAGCCATTTCGCGGAGAACACCGGGGAGCTGTTTTTT.

This clonotype was counted ten times or more. V and J are TRBV2 and TRBJ1-1, with unresolved D. From germline, CDR1 is SNHLY and CDR2 FYNNEI. V was shortened by 0 bases and J by 10 bases, with 3 bases between the two germline ends. The CDR3 length is 10 residues. The CDR3, as DNA: TGTGCCAGCAGTGAAGCGAGAGCTTTCTTT. It translates to CASSEARAFF.

This clonotype was seen ten or more times. V is TRBV20-1 and J is TRBJ2-3; D is ambiguous. The ends were cut back, 5 bases at V and 2 bases at J, with 14 bases in the middle. Germline V lookup: CDR1 DFQATT, CDR2 SNEGSKA (reference sequence). There are 14 residues in the CDR3. In DNA, the CDR3 is TGCAGTGCTTCCCCTCCCATCACCACAGATACGCAGTATTTT. It is translated as CSASPPITTDTQYF.

At least ten counts were recorded for this clonotype. V is TRBV7-8 and J is TRBJ1-1; tentative D call: TRBD1 (6 bases). From germline, CDR1 is SGHVS and CDR2 FQNEAQ. Deletions cut 2 bases from V and 3 bases from J, with 13 bases between. The CDR3 loop spans 15 amino acids. Written as DNA, the CDR3 is TGTGCCAGCAGCTTAAACAGGGCTTCGGACACTGAAGCTTTCTTT. Translating it yields CASSLNRASDTEAFF.

The V and J genes are TRBV9 and TRBJ2-5; TRBD1 matches 7 bases. Germline lookup yields CDR1 SGDLS and CDR2 YYNGEE. V lost 3 bases and J lost 4; bases outside the gene matches: 6. CDR3 length equals 14 residues. CDR3 coding DNA: TGTGCCAGCAGCGGGCAGGGGGAAGGAGAGACCCAGTACTTC. Its translation: CASSGQGEGETQYF.

This clonotype was seen many times. The chain carries TRBV2 and TRBJ2-1; no reliable D call. Germline V gene sequence: CDR1 SNHLY, CDR2 FYNNEI. V shed 4 bases and J shed 9 bases, with 22 bases lying between them. The CDR3 is 16 residues long. CDR3 protein: CASSGLPALLPGEQFF. The CDR3 DNA reads as TGTGCCAGCAGTGGATTACCGGCCCTCCTACCGGGTGAGCAGTTCTTC.

This clonotype was counted between two and nine times. The V gene is TRBV7-3, the J gene TRBJ1-2; TRBD1 aligns across 8 bases. The CDR3 extends over 14 amino acids. Germline CDR1 and CDR2: SGHTA and FQGTGA. Trimming took 5 bases from V and 5 from J; bases not matched to a gene: 7. CDR3 amino acids: CASSLQGGGYGYTF. CDR3 coding DNA: TGTGCCAGCAGCCTACAGGGGGGCGGGTATGGCTACACCTTC.

Worth noting for this clonotype: A much larger clone sits a single nucleotide away, making a read error possible. V and J are TRBV5-1 and TRBJ2-7; no reliable D call. Germline V CDR1 and CDR2: SGHRS, YFSETQ. Trimming removed 2 bases at V and 6 bases at J, with 18 bases between. The CDR3 is 15 residues long. CDR3 in amino acids: CASSLVSATWGEQYF. DNA of the CDR3: TGCGCCAGCAGCTTAGTCAGTGCCACCTGGGGCGAGCAGTACTTC.

This clonotype was seen repeatedly, ten times or more. The chain is built from TRBV28 and TRBJ1-1, with 7 bases fitting TRBD1. This CDR3 has 14 amino acids. V gave up 5 bases and J gave up 1 base; unmatched junction bases: 4. Germline V gene sequence: CDR1 MDHEN, CDR2 SYDVKM. The CDR3 bases are TGTGCCAGCAGTCCGTGGACAGGGAACACTGAAGCTTTCTTT. It yields the protein CASSPWTGNTEAFF.

Ten or more counts support this clonotype. The chain recombines TRBV28 with TRBJ1-6, with 9 bases lining up with TRBD1. CDR1 and CDR2 (germline): MDHEN, SYDVKM. The CDR3 is 14 residues long. V lost 3 bases, J lost 10 bases, and 4 bases stayed unmatched. CDR3 region: CASSLGQGYSPLHF. The CDR3 coding sequence is TGTGCCAGCAGTTTGGGACAGGGATACTCACCCCTCCACTTT. Looking up the rest from reference TRBV28 and TRBJ1-6 gives the full variable domain: DVKVTQSSRYLVKRTGEKVFLECVQDMDHENMFWYRQDPGLGLRLIYFSYDVKMKEKGDIPEGYSVSREKKERFSLILESASTNQTSMYLCASSLGQGYSPLHFGNGTRLTVT.

This clonotype was found many times. The chain recombines TRBV27 with TRBJ1-5; TRBD1 is a possible D gene (5 bases). With 3 bases removed from V and 3 bases from J, the gap between germline ends came to 12 bases. Germline lookup yields CDR1 MNHEY and CDR2 SMNVEV (reference sequence). The CDR3 covers 15 residues. The chain's CDR3 is CASSFEGLYNQPQHF. CDR3 nucleotide sequence: TGTGCCAGCAGTTTCGAGGGACTCTACAATCAGCCCCAGCATTTT.

The table lists this clonotype with many counts. The chain carries TRBV4-2 and TRBJ2-2; no firm D call. This CDR3 is built from 16 residues. Trimming left V 3 bases short and J 2 bases short, with 13 bases between. CDR1 and CDR2 (germline): LGHNA, YNFKEQ. The CDR3 loop reads CASSQHWGTNTGELFF. CDR3 in DNA: TGTGCCAGCAGCCAGCACTGGGGTACAAACACCGGGGAGCTGTTTTTT.

This clonotype has more than one count but fewer than ten. This chain uses TRBV9 with TRBJ2-5; 9 bases are shared with TRBD2. The CDR3 totals 15 residues. Germline assignment: CDR1 SGDLS and CDR2 YYNGEE. After removal of 4 bases from V and 5 bases from J, the junction contained 9 bases not matched to a gene. The CDR3 loop reads CASSLGGGAWETQYF. The CDR3, as DNA: TGTGCCAGCAGCCTCGGCGGGGGGGCCTGGGAGACCCAGTACTTC.

CDR3 bases: TGTGCCAGCAGTGAAGGAACGGGGTTCGGCTACACCTTC. Translation: CASSEGTGFGYTF. The genes are TRBV6-1 and TRBJ1-2, with no clear D. The V gene's germline CDR1 is MNHNS and CDR2 SASEGT. The CDR3 has 13 residues. V lost 1 base to trimming and J lost 8 bases, with 11 bases between them.

This chain joins TRBV3-1 and TRBJ2-7; the match to TRBD1 covers 8 bases. Germline V gene lookup returns CDR1 LGHDT and CDR2 YNNKEL (reference sequence). With 4 bases clipped from V and 6 bases from J, the junction kept 11 bases outside the gene matches. The CDR3 runs 15 residues. Here the CDR3 reads CASSPNGRGRAEQYF. The DNA of the CDR3 is TGTGCCAGCAGCCCTAACGGCAGGGGGCGGGCCGAGCAGTACTTC.

This clonotype was seen ten or more times. J is TRBJ2-3 and V is TRBV7-2; D remains ambiguous. This CDR3 has 13 residues. CDR1 SGHTA and CDR2 FQGNSA come from the germline V gene. V lost 3 bases to trimming and J lost 5 bases, with 9 bases between them. CDR3 sequence: CASSLYIEDTQYF. The DNA for the CDR3 is TGTGCCAGCAGCTTGTATATCGAAGATACGCAGTATTTT.

This clonotype was counted a few times. The V gene is TRBV7-9, the J gene TRBJ1-5; D unresolved. V was clipped by 4 bases and J by 5 bases, with 15 bases between them. The length of the CDR3 is 15 residues. Germline V CDR1 and CDR2: SEHNR, FQNEAQ (reference sequence). The CDR3 region has the DNA TGTGCCAGCAGCTACTGGACCGAAGGTGATCAGCCCCAGCATTTT. This codes for CASSYWTEGDQPQHF.